Listed below are T cell receptor beta chains from one sample, sequenced in a study of shared clonotypes between healthy human individuals. The assay was immunoSEQ multiplex PCR, and TCRdb's table has in-frame clones only and misses some. The sample lists around 2,000,000 clones, approximately 94% occurring once. Sequenced sample: naive CD8+ T cells sorted from blood. The receptors stem from a man aged 18 to 35 in good health. CDR3s include the opening cysteine and the closing phenylalanine or tryptophan. A D gene is named only where the DNA matches it firmly. Size values are once, few and many counts, or a class for expanded clones, and some rows have none.

>TRBD1|few|13|TRBV6-1|TRBJ1-6
CASTWTGRDPLHF
TGTGCCAGCACCTGGACAGGGAGGGACCCCCTCCACTTT
>TRBD1|.|13|TRBV2|TRBJ2-7
CASLGDSSYEQYF
TGTGCCAGTCTGGGGGACAGCTCCTACGAGCAGTACTTC
>TRBD1|.|16|TRBV6-1|TRBJ1-5
CASSEWTGEGRQPQHF
TGTGCCAGCAGTGAATGGACAGGGGAGGGTCGTCAGCCCCAGCATTTT
>.|.|14|TRBV4-3|TRBJ2-5
CASSPGLVQETQYF
TGCGCCAGCAGCCCGGGTTTAGTCCAAGAGACCCAGTACTTC
>TRBD2|.|16|TRBV2|TRBJ2-5
CASSYLTSPDQETQYF
TGTGCCAGCAGTTATTTGACTAGCCCCGACCAAGAGACCCAGTACTTC
>.|.|13|TRBV11-2|TRBJ2-3
CASSLGGADTQYF
TGTGCCAGCAGCTTGGGGGGTGCAGATACGCAGTATTTT
>.|.|13|TRBV7-9|TRBJ2-1
CASSPDSFLGQFF
TGTGCCAGCAGCCCGGACTCCTTTTTAGGGCAGTTCTTC
>.|once|12|TRBV27|TRBJ2-1
CASSFSGDEQFF
TGTGCCAGCAGTTTCTCTGGGGATGAGCAGTTCTTC
>TRBD1|.|14|TRBV19|TRBJ2-7
CASSAGQGPYEQYF
TGTGCCAGTAGTGCCGGACAGGGCCCCTACGAGCAGTACTTC
>TRBD1|.|15|TRBV7-9|TRBJ1-1
CASSLGQGAYTEAFF
TGTGCCAGCAGCTTAGGACAGGGGGCTTACACTGAAGCTTTCTTT
>TRBD2|.|17|TRBV27|TRBJ2-2
CASTPGLAGGWTGELFF
TGTGCCAGCACCCCCGGACTAGCGGGAGGGTGGACCGGGGAGCTGTTTTTT
>.|.|15|TRBV5-8|TRBJ1-2
CASSLGDPDIYGYTF
TGTGCCAGCAGCTTGGGGGACCCAGACATCTATGGCTACACCTTC
>.|.|15|TRBV10-1|TRBJ2-2
CASSSGGEYTGELFF
TGCGCCAGCAGTTCGGGTGGAGAGTATACCGGGGAGCTGTTTTTT
>.|.|14|TRBV7-9|TRBJ1-2
CASSSKTEAYGYTF
TGTGCCAGCAGCTCTAAGACAGAGGCCTATGGCTACACCTTC
>.|.|12|TRBV30|TRBJ1-1
CAWSVRGYEAFF
TGTGCCTGGAGTGTACGCGGTTATGAAGCTTTCTTT
>.|once|13|TRBV6-5|TRBJ2-7
CASSYRSRDEQYF
TGTGCCAGCAGTTACCGATCCCGGGACGAGCAGTACTTC
>TRBD1|.|12|TRBV6-5|TRBJ2-7
CASSYGTGEQYF
TGTGCCAGCAGTTACGGGACAGGGGAGCAGTACTTC
>TRBD1|.|14|TRBV5-1|TRBJ2-7
CASSLGTDPYEQYF
TGCGCCAGCAGCTTAGGGACAGATCCCTACGAGCAGTACTTC
>.|.|15|TRBV18|TRBJ2-2
CASSPLEDLTGELFF
TGTGCCAGCTCACCCTTAGAGGACCTCACCGGGGAGCTGTTTTTT
>TRBD1|.|12|TRBV6-5|TRBJ2-1
CASTTTGNEQFF
TGTGCCAGCACCACGACAGGGAATGAGCAGTTCTTC
>TRBD2|.|16|TRBV5-4|TRBJ2-1
CASSREGLAGVDEQFF
TGTGCCAGCAGCCGCGAGGGACTAGCGGGAGTGGATGAGCAGTTCTTC
>.|.|14|TRBV11-2|TRBJ2-7
CASSLRVMTYEQYF
TGTGCCAGCAGCTTAAGAGTGATGACCTACGAGCAGTACTTC
>.|.|10|TRBV6-1|TRBJ2-7
CASSFDEQYF
TGTGCCAGCAGTTTTGACGAGCAGTACTTC
>.|.|14|TRBV19|TRBJ2-3
CASSQTGRPDTQYF
TGTGCCAGTAGTCAGACAGGGAGGCCAGATACGCAGTATTTT
>.|.|13|TRBV4-1|TRBJ2-7
CASSQDLAYEQYF
TGCGCCAGCAGCCAAGACTTGGCCTACGAGCAGTACTTC
>TRBD1|.|13|TRBV10-3|TRBJ2-2
CATGQDYTGELFF
TGTGCCACCGGACAGGACTACACCGGGGAGCTGTTTTTT
>.|.|14|TRBV5-6|TRBJ2-5
CASSLASSSETQYF
TGTGCCAGCAGCTTGGCCTCTAGCTCTGAGACCCAGTACTTC
>.|.|11|TRBV27|TRBJ2-7
CASSSFEEQYF
TGTGCCAGCAGCTCCTTTGAAGAGCAGTACTTC
>TRBD1|.|15|TRBV6-6|TRBJ1-5
CASRDGTDSNQPQHF
TGTGCCAGCAGAGACGGGACAGATAGCAATCAGCCCCAGCATTTT
>TRBD1|.|15|TRBV2|TRBJ2-7
CASNSPGTGGDEQYF
TGTGCCAGCAATTCGCCCGGGACAGGGGGCGACGAGCAGTACTTC
>.|.|17|TRBV14|TRBJ1-4
CASSQEGGTATNEKLFF
TGTGCCAGCAGCCAAGAGGGGGGGACGGCAACTAATGAAAAACTGTTTTTT
>TRBD2|.|18|TRBV4-3|TRBJ2-3
CASSQDLTSEGVSDTQYF
TGCGCCAGCAGCCAAGATCTGACTAGCGAAGGGGTGTCAGATACGCAGTATTTT
>.|.|14|TRBV10-2|TRBJ2-7
CASAPTRQIYEQYF
TGCGCCAGCGCCCCCACTCGGCAGATCTACGAGCAGTACTTC
>.|.|12|TRBV30|TRBJ2-7
CAWSILGFEQYF
TGTGCCTGGAGTATACTCGGTTTCGAGCAGTACTTC
>.|.|16|TRBV5-1|TRBJ2-7
CASSLAGTASSYEQYF
TGCGCCAGCAGCTTGGCCGGGACCGCGAGCTCCTACGAGCAGTACTTC
>.|once|15|TRBV13|TRBJ2-2
CASSLSAGATGELFF
TGTGCCAGCAGCTTATCGGCAGGGGCCACCGGGGAGCTGTTTTTT
>.|.|13|TRBV11-2|TRBJ2-1
CASSLPGSNEQFF
TGTGCCAGCAGCTTACCGGGGAGCAATGAGCAGTTCTTC